This passage covers 15 T cell receptor beta chains from one sample sequenced in a study of regulatory T cells in long-lasting Graves disease. Libraries of TCR beta came from iRepertoire HTBI primers plus Arm-PCR of CDR3 regions. TCRdb re-analysed the multiplex PCR reads in MiXCR, keeping a single row per CDR3 protein. The sample lists about 240,000 distinct CDR3 sequences, 20% to 25% occurring once. Time point denoted: newly diagnosed GD, antithyroid drugs for less than 3 months. PBMCs provided the RNA from which the TCR library was made. This specimen was peripheral blood mononuclear cells (PBMCs), taken at new diagnosis, from a patient treated with antithyroid drugs. These receptors all come from a female donor with Graves disease.

This clonotype was picked up a small number of times. J is TRBJ2-2 and V is TRBV15; TRBD2 matches at 9 bases. The CDR3 consists of 18 residues. V lost 0 bases, J lost 0 bases, and 5 bases stayed unmatched. The germline gives CDR1 LNHNV, CDR2 YYDKDF (reference sequence). The CDR3 region is CATSREVAGATNTGELFF. In DNA form, the CDR3 reads TGTGCCACCAGCAGAGAGGTAGCGGGAGCGACGAACACCGGGGAGCTGTTTTTT.

This clonotype has only a few counts. This CDR3 is CASVNWRGGEETQYF. CDR3 nucleotides: TGTGCCAGTGTTAACTGGCGGGGGGGAGAAGAGACCCAGTACTTC. J is TRBJ2-5 and V is TRBV19, with 9 bases lining up with TRBD2. V lost 8 bases to trimming and J lost 3 bases; unmatched junction nucleotides: 10. The germline V gene encodes CDR1 LNHDA and CDR2 SQIVND (reference sequence). This CDR3 has 15 residues.

The sample holds many counts of this clonotype. The chain employs TRBV7-9 and TRBJ2-3; D not resolved. With 1 base removed from V and 4 bases from J, the gap between germline ends came to 12 bases. The CDR3 has 15 amino acids. In germline, CDR1 is SEHNR, CDR2 FQNEAQ (reference sequence). CDR3 protein: CASSLGGGVADTQYF. CDR3 coding DNA: TGTGCCAGCAGCTTAGGGGGTGGTGTGGCAGATACGCAGTATTTT.

This clonotype has a count of ten or more. The genes are TRBV6-1 and TRBJ2-4; TRBD1 matches at 8 bases. The CDR3 sequence is 16 residues long. Germline V CDR1 and CDR2: MNHNS, SASEGT. V shed 6 bases, J shed 1 base, and the junction held 8 bases outside the gene matches. The CDR3 coding sequence is TGTGCCAGCAGACTCCAGGGGGCTTGGGCCAAAAACATTCAGTACTTC. Encoded protein: CASRLQGAWAKNIQYF.

The chain recombines TRBV11-1 with TRBJ2-7; no reliable D call. The CDR3 runs 14 residues. The V end was cut by 8 bases, the J end by 7 bases, with 21 bases between. Per germline, CDR1 SGHAT and CDR2 FQDESV (reference sequence). The CDR3: CASGPELLSREQYF. For the CDR3, the DNA is TGTGCCAGCGGCCCGGAGCTCCTATCTCGGGAGCAGTACTTC.

This clonotype was seen only a few times. This may arise from a read error, as a much more abundant clone is one base away. This rearrangement joins TRBV5-1 to TRBJ1-4; a weak D match, TRBD1 (5 bases). Germline lookup yields CDR1 SGHRS and CDR2 YFSETQ. This CDR3 spans 13 amino acids. V shed 3 bases and J shed 10 bases, with 13 bases lying between them. DNA of the CDR3: TGCGCCAGCAGCTCCCAGGGACCGGGAAAACTGTTTTTT. It encodes CASSSQGPGKLFF.

This chain connects TRBV9 to TRBJ2-1, with 8 bases aligning to TRBD2. This CDR3 has 15 amino acids. The germline CDR1 and CDR2 sequences are SGDLS and YYNGEE. V shed 0 bases and J 4 bases; nucleotides not matched to a gene: 3. CDR3 amino acids: CASSVVAGSYNEQFF. CDR3 nucleotides: TGTGCCAGCAGCGTAGTAGCGGGATCTTACAATGAGCAGTTCTTC.

The V gene is TRBV6-2 or TRBV6-3, the J gene TRBJ2-5; D is perhaps TRBD1 or TRBD2 (5 bases each). Germline V CDR1 and CDR2: MNHEY, SVGEGT. This CDR3 is 16 amino acids long. Trimming removed 0 bases from V and 0 bases from J, with 11 bases in between. CDR3: CASSYSAPGHQETQYF. CDR3 sequence (DNA): TGTGCCAGCAGTTACTCCGCCCCGGGACACCAAGAGACCCAGTACTTC.

This clonotype was detected ten times or more. V and J are TRBV11-2 and TRBJ1-3, with D hard to call. The CDR3 runs to 14 residues. Germline-derived CDR1 and CDR2 are SGHAT and FQNNGV. The ends were cut back, 5 bases at V and 0 bases at J, with 8 bases in the middle. The CDR3, as DNA: TGTGCCAGCAGCCCACATGTCTCTGGAAACACCATATATTTT. It codes for CASSPHVSGNTIYF.

This clonotype has ten or more counts. V usage is TRBV7-2 and J usage is TRBJ2-3; possibly TRBD2 for D (6 bases). The germline V and J ends were trimmed by 6 bases and 6 bases, with 13 bases remaining between them. Per germline, CDR1 SGHTA and CDR2 FQGNSA. The CDR3 runs to 13 residues. The CDR3 protein is CASRFRSGDTQYF. The CDR3 DNA reads as TGTGCCAGCAGATTTAGGAGCGGGGATACGCAGTATTTT. Variable domain in full (rest from reference TRBV7-2 and TRBJ2-3): GAGVSQSPSNKVTEKGKDVELRCDPISGHTALYWYRQSLGQGLEFLIYFQGNSAPDKSGLPSDRFSAERTGGSVSTLTIQRTQQEDSAVYLCASRFRSGDTQYFGPGTRLTVL.

In its sample, this clonotype was seen many times. This chain uses TRBV12-3 or TRBV12-4 with TRBJ2-3; D may be TRBD1 or TRBD2 (6 bases each). The CDR3 loop spans 15 amino acids. The ends were cut back, 8 bases at V and 1 base at J, with 16 bases in the middle. The CDR3, as DNA: TGTGCCAGCTCAATCGGAGGGGGTGGCACAGATACGCAGTATTTT. Protein: CASSIGGGGTDTQYF.

This clonotype was seen at least ten times. The V call is TRBV7-6, the J call TRBJ2-5; possibly TRBD1 for D (6 bases). The CDR3 runs to 13 residues. The V end lost 5 bases, the J end lost 5 bases, and 12 bases lay between the germline ends. The germline V gene has CDR1 SGHVS and CDR2 FNYEAQ. The CDR3, as DNA: TGTGCCAGCAGCCCTCGTAGGGGGGAGACCCAGTACTTC. It codes for CASSPRRGETQYF.

This clonotype was seen repeatedly, ten times or more. V is TRBV6-1 and J is TRBJ1-2, with 11 bases fitting TRBD1. CDR3 length: 13 amino acids. The germline V gene has CDR1 MNHNS and CDR2 SASEGT. The V segment lost 8 bases and the J segment 2 bases; nucleotides outside the gene matches: 1. The CDR3 protein is CASRTGGNYGYTF. For the CDR3, the DNA is TGTGCCAGCCGGACAGGGGGCAACTATGGCTACACCTTC.

The sample holds many counts of this clonotype. V usage is TRBV7-2 and J usage is TRBJ2-3; D gene uncertain. The CDR3 runs to 14 residues. Germline V gene sequence: CDR1 SGHTA, CDR2 FQGNSA. V gave up 1 base and J gave up 3 bases, with 8 bases separating them. The CDR3 DNA reads as TGTGCCAGCAGCTTAGATCAAGTGACAGATACGCAGTATTTT. Translation: CASSLDQVTDTQYF.

This clonotype has ten or more counts. This sequence joins TRBV20-1 and TRBJ2-2; D is ambiguous. The V and J ends lost 3 bases and 7 bases respectively, with 9 bases between them. This CDR3 has 12 amino acids. The germline V gene has CDR1 DFQATT and CDR2 SNEGSKA (reference sequence). DNA for the CDR3: TGCAGTGCTAGCCCCAGAATCGGGGAGCTGTTTTTT. Translation: CSASPRIGELFF.